These T cell receptor beta chains were read from a single sample in a study of metastatic and nonmetastatic thyroid tumors. Through MiXCR, TCRdb re-clonotyped the PCR reads. This table holds over 20,000 clones, 25% to 30% found once. Input material: tumor tissue. The receptors derive from a male donor with papillary thyroid cancer or a benign thyroid nodule (not recorded which). Some clones in this sample may be carry-over from other donors' samples. CDR3s include the opening cysteine and the closing phenylalanine or tryptophan. D genes are given only for firm matches. For some rows the clone size is stated as once, few or many, or as a class when expanded; others skip it.

J	V	size	D	length	CDR3
TRBJ2-7	TRBV12-3/TRBV12-4	many	TRBD2	15	CASSGGTSATYEQYF
TRBJ2-7	TRBV11-2	.	TRBD2	17	CASSLESGTSGFYEQYF
TRBJ2-7	TRBV28	.	TRBD1	15	CASRSTGTGTYEQYF
TRBJ2-3	TRBV18	.	.	13	CASSPKLEDTQYF
TRBJ2-3	TRBV20-1	once	TRBD2	15	CSARRLAGESDTQYF
TRBJ2-1	TRBV6-4	few	TRBD2	15	CASTLLAGANNEQFF
TRBJ2-7	TRBV15	.	.	15	CATSRGHGGNGEQYF
TRBJ2-3	TRBV28	few	TRBD2	16	CASSLPGLAGEDTQYF
TRBJ2-4	TRBV12-3/TRBV12-4	.	.	15	CASSFRQGGSGIQYF
TRBJ2-1	TRBV5-8	many	.	15	CASTTAESAHNEQFF